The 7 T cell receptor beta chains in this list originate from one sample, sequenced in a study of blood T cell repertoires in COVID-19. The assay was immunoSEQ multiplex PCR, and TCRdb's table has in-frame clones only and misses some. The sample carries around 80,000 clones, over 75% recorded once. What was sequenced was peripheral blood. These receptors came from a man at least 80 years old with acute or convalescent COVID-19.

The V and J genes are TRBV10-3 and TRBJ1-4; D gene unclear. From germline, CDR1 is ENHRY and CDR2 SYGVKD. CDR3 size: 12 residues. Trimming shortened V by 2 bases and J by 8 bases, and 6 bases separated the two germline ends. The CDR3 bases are TGTGCCATCAGTGAGGAACAGGAAAAACTGTTTTTT. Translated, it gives CAISEEQEKLFF.

For the CDR3, the DNA is TGCGCCAGCAGCCGAAACGACAGATCGCATAACTATGGCTACACCTTC. Protein: CASSRNDRSHNYGYTF. The V and J genes are TRBV5-1 and TRBJ1-2; D is perhaps TRBD1 (5 bases). In germline, CDR1 is SGHRS, CDR2 YFSETQ. V was trimmed by 4 bases and J by 1 base, leaving 17 bases between them. This CDR3 has 16 amino acids.

Written as DNA, the CDR3 is TGCGCCAGCAGCTTGGTGGCAGGACTTTACAATGAGCAGTTCTTC. Residues: CASSLVAGLYNEQFF. The chain joins TRBV5-1 to TRBJ2-1; a weak D match, TRBD2 (5 bases). V lost 0 bases, J lost 4 bases, and 11 bases lay in between. This CDR3 spans 15 amino acids. Germline V gene sequence: CDR1 SGHRS, CDR2 YFSETQ.

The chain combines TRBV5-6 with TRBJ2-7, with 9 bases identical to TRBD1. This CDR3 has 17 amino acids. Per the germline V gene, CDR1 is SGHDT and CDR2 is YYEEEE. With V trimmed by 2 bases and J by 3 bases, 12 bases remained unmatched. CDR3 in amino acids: CASSFRLGQGKNYEQYF. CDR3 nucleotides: TGTGCCAGCAGCTTTCGGCTAGGACAGGGGAAAAACTACGAGCAGTACTTC.

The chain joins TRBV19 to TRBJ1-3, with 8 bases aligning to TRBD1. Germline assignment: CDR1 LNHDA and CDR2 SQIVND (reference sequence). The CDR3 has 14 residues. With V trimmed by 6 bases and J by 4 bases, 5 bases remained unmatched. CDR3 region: CASRATGEGNTIYF. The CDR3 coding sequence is TGTGCCAGTAGAGCGACAGGGGAAGGAAACACCATATATTTT.

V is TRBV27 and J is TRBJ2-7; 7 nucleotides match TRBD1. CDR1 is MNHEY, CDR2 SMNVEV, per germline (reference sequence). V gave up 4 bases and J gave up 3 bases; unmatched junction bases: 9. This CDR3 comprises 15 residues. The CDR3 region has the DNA TGTGCCAGCAGTTCAGAGGGGGCCGCAAACTACGAGCAGTACTTC. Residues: CASSSEGAANYEQYF.

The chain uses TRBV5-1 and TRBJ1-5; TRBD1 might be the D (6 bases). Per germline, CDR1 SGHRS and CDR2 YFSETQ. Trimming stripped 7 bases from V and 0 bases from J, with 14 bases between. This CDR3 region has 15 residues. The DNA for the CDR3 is TGCGCCAGCCGGCTGGACAGCCTTAGCAATCAGCCCCAGCATTTT. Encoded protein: CASRLDSLSNQPQHF.